The 3 T cell receptor beta chains below all came from one sample that was sequenced in a study of T cell responses to AZD1222 COVID-19 vaccine. The method was immunoSEQ multiplex PCR; TCRdb's version includes in-frame clones alone and lacks a portion of them. The profile shows some 170,000 clones, roughly 94% of them singletons. Source: peripheral blood, taken 28 days after the second AZD1222 dose. The receptor set was obtained from an adult who received the AZD1222 COVID-19 vaccine.

The gene calls are TRBV4-1 and TRBJ1-4; D remains unclear. Trimming took 2 bases from V and 5 from J, leaving 15 bases between them. The CDR3 totals 16 residues. Germline V gene lookup returns CDR1 MGHRA and CDR2 YSYEKL. CDR3: CASSQTRRGNNEKLFF. DNA for the CDR3: TGCGCCAGCAGCCAAACTAGGAGAGGGAACAATGAAAAACTGTTTTTT.

This clone appeared a single time. V and J are TRBV28 and TRBJ1-6; D possibly corresponds to TRBD1 (5 bases). Germline V gives CDR1 MDHEN, CDR2 SYDVKM. Trimming removed 3 bases at V and 5 bases at J, with 14 bases between. CDR3 size: 16 residues. Written as DNA, the CDR3 is TGTGCCAGCAGTTTGGCTCCGGGGGGGGATAATTCACCCCTCCACTTT. It translates to CASSLAPGGDNSPLHF.

The CDR3 region is CASSDSPSNYGYTF. The CDR3 DNA is TGTGCCAGCAGTGACAGCCCTAGTAACTATGGCTACACCTTC. The chain employs TRBV6-1 and TRBJ1-2; D uncertain. In germline, CDR1 is MNHNS, CDR2 SASEGT. The CDR3 runs 14 residues. V lost 3 bases and J 1 base, leaving 9 bases between the germline ends.